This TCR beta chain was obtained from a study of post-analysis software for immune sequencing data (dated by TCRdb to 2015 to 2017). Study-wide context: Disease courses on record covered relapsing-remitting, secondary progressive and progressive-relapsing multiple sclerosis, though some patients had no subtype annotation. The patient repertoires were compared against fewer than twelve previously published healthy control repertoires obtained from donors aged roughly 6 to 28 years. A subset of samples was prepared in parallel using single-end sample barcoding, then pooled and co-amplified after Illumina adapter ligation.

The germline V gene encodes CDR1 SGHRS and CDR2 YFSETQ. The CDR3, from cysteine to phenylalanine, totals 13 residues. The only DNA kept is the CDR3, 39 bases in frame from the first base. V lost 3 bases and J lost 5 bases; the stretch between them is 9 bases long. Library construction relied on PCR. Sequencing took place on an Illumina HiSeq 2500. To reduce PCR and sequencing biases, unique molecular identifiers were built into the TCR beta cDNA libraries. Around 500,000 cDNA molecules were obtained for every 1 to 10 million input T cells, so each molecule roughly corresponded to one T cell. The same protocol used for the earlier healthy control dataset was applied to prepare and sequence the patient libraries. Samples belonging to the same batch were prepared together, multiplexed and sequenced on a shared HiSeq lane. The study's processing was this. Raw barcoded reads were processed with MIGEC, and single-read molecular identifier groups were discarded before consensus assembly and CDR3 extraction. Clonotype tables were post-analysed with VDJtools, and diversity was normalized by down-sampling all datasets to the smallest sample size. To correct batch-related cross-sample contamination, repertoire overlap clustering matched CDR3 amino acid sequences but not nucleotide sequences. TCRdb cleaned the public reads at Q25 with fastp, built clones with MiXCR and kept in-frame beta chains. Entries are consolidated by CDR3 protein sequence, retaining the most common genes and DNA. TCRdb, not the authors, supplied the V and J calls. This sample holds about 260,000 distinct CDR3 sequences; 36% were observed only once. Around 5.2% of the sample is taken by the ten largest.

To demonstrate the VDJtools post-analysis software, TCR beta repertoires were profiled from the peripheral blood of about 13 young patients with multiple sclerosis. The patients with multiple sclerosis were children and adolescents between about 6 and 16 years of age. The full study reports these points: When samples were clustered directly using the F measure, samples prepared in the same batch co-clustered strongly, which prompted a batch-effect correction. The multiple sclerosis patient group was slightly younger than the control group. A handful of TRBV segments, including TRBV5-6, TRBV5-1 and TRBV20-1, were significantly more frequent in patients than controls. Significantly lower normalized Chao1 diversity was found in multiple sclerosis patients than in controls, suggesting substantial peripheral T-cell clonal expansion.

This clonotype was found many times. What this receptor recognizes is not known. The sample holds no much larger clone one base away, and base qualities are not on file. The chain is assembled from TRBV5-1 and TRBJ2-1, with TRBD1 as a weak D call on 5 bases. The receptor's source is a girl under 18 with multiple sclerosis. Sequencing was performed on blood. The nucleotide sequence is TGCGCCAGCAGCTGGACAATTAACAATGAGCAGTTCTTC. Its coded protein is CASSWTINNEQFF.